At least ten counts were recorded for the clone carrying this TCR beta chain. As yet, its antigen is unknown. Production of TCR beta cDNA used roughly 480 ng total RNA together with a constant-region primer. It was through three nested multiplex PCR rounds of slightly modified ARM-PCR that TCR beta libraries arose. MiXCR, applied by TCRdb to the multiplex PCR reads, yields one record per CDR3 protein. The sample yields approximately 210,000 distinct CDR3 sequences, approximately 64% seen once. Unsorted whole blood supplied the RNA, and germline DNA was extracted too. The data are from a study of tumor-infiltrating lymphocytes in primary liver carcinoma. Findings and caveats of the study: When set against blood, tumors had a significantly higher top-250-clone fraction (p = 0.039). Overlap in tumor-adjacent and tumor-blood pairs fell below that of tumor region pairs.

Sequences were obtained from peripheral blood. The TCR sequence derives from a woman aged 55-75 years with primary liver carcinoma and hepatitis B virus infection.

CDR3 DNA: TGTGCCAGCAGCTGGACGCGGGAGAGTGTTATTTTCTTC. Translating gives CASSWTRESVIFF. This chain joins TRBV7-9 and TRBJ2-1, with 7 positions matching TRBD2. The CDR3 consists of 13 residues. Germline V gene data show CDR1 as SEHNR and CDR2 as FQNEAQ (reference sequence). Unmatched junction bases numbered 13, after V lost 4 bases and J lost 16 bases.